This paragraph covers one T cell receptor beta chain sequence. Antigen unknown. Use of 60 Vbeta and 13 Jbeta primers characterized the PCR. Assay: immunoSEQ multiplex PCR; the TCRdb copy retains only in-frame clones and omits some. The data contain about 150,000 clones, more than 70% of them singletons. This sample is drawn from a study of cytomegalovirus exposure and HLA in healthy donors. Study-level points and caveats: Equally common other TCR beta chains were less clonally expanded than HLA-associated ones, a later analysis found.

Material for sequencing was PBMCs. This clonotype originated in a male donor in good health and CMV-seropositive.

DNA of the CDR3: TGTGCCAGCAGTTCTAGGTCCTCTGGAAACACCATATATTTT. This sequence encodes CASSSRSSGNTIYF. The rearrangement joins TRBV6-5 to TRBJ1-3; D unresolved. CDR1 and CDR2 (germline): MNHEY, SVGAGI. The CDR3 has 14 residues. V lost 4 bases to trimming and J lost 0 bases, with 7 bases between them.